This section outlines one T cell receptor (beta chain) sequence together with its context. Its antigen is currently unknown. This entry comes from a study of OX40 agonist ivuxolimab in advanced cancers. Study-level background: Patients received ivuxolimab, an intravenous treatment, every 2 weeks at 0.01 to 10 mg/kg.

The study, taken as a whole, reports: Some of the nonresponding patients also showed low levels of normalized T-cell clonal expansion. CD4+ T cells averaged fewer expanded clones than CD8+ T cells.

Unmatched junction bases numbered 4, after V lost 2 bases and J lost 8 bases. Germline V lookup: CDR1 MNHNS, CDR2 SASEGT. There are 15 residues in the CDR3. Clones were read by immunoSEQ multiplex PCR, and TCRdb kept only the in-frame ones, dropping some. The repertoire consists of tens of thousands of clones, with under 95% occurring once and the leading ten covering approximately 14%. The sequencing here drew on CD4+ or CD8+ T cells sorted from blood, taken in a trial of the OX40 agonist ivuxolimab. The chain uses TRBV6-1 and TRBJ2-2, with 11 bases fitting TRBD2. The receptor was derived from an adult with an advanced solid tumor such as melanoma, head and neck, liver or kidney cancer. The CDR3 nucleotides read TGTGCCAGCAGTGAATCTAGCGGGAGGTTTGGGGAGCTGTTTTTT. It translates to CASSESSGRFGELFF.